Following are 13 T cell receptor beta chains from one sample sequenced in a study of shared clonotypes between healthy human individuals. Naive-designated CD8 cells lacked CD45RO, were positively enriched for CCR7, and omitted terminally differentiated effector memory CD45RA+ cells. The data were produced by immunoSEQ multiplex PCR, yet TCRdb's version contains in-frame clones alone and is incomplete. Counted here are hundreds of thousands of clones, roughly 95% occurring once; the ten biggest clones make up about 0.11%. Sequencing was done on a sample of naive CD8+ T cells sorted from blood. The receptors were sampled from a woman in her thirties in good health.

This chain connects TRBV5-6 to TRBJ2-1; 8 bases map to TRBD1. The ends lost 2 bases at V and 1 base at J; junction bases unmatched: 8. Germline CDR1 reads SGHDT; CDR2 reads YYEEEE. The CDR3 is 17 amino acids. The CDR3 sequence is CASSLGTGTTSYNEQFF. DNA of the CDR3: TGTGCCAGCAGCTTAGGGACAGGAACAACATCCTACAATGAGCAGTTCTTC. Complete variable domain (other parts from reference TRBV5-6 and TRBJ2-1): DAGVTQSPTHLIKTRGQQVTLRCSPKSGHDTVSWYQQALGQGPQFIFQYYEEEERQRGNFPDRFSGHQFPNYSSELNVNALLLGDSALYLCASSLGTGTTSYNEQFFGPGTRLTVL.

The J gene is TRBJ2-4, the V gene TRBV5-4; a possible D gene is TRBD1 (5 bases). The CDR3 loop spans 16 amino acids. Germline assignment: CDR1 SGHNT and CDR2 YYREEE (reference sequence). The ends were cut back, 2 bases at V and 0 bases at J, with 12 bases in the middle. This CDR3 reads CASSFLDSTAKNIQYF. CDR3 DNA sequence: TGTGCCAGCAGCTTCCTTGACAGTACAGCCAAAAACATTCAGTACTTC.

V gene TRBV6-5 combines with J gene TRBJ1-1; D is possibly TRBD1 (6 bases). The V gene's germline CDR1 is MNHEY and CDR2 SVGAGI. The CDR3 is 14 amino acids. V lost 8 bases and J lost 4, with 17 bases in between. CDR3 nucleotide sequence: TGTGCCAGCCGCGGGGGGCGATGGGCCACTGAAGCTTTCTTT. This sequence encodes CASRGGRWATEAFF.

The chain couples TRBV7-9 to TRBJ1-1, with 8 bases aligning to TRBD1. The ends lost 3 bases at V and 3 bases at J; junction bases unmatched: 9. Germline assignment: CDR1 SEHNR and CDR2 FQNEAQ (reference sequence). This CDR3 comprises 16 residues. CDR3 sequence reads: CASSFGQGSLDTEAFF. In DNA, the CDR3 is TGTGCCAGCAGCTTTGGACAGGGAAGTTTGGACACTGAAGCTTTCTTT.

CDR3 protein: CASSEDRVHTEAFF. The CDR3 DNA reads TGTGCCAGCAGTGAAGACAGGGTTCACACTGAAGCTTTCTTT. V is TRBV6-1 and J is TRBJ1-1; maybe TRBD1 (6 bases). CDR1 MNHNS and CDR2 SASEGT come from the germline V gene. Trimming cost V 1 base and J 3 bases, with 9 bases left between them. The CDR3 spans 14 residues.

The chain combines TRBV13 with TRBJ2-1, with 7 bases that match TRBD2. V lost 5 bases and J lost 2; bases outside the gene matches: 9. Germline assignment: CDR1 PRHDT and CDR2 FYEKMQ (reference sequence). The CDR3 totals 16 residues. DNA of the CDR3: TGTGCCAGCAGCCCCGATGCTAGCGGTACCTACAATGAGCAGTTCTTC. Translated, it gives CASSPDASGTYNEQFF.

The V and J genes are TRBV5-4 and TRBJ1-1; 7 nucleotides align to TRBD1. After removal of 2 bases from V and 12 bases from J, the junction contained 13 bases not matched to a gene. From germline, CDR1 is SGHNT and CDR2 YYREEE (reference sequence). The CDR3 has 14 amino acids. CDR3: CASSFTGATADPFF. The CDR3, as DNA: TGTGCCAGCAGCTTTACAGGGGCCACGGCTGATCCTTTCTTT.

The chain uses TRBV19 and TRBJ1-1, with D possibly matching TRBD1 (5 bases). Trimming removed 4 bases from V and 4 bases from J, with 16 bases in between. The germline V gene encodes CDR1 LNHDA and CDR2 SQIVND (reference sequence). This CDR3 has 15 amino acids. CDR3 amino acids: CASSTPDRGLTEAFF. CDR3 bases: TGTGCCAGTAGTACTCCCGATCGGGGCCTCACTGAAGCTTTCTTT. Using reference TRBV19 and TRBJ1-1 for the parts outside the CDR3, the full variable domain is DGGITQSPKYLFRKEGQNVTLSCEQNLNHDAMYWYRQDPGQGLRLIYYSQIVNDFQKGDIAEGYSVSREKKESFPLTVTSAQKNPTAFYLCASSTPDRGLTEAFFGQGTRLTVV.

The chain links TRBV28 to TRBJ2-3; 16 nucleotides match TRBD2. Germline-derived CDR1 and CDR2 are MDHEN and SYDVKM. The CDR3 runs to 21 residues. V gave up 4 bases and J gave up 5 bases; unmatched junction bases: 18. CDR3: CASSWAPAGLAGGPVRDTQYF. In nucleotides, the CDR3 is TGTGCCAGCAGTTGGGCCCCCGCGGGACTAGCGGGAGGGCCGGTGAGAGATACGCAGTATTTT.

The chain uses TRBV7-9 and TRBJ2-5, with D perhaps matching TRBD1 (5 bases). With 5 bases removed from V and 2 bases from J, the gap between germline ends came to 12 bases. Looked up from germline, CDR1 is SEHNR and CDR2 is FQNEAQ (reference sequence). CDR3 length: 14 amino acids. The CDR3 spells CASSLLGQQETQYF. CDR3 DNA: TGTGCCAGCAGCCTACTCGGACAACAAGAGACCCAGTACTTC.

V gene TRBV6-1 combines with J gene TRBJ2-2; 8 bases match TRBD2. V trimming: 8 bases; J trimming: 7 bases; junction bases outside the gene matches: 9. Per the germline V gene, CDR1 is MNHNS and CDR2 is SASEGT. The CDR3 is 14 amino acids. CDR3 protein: CASSQAGGDGELFF. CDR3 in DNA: TGTGCCAGCTCACAGGCGGGGGGCGACGGGGAGCTGTTTTTT.

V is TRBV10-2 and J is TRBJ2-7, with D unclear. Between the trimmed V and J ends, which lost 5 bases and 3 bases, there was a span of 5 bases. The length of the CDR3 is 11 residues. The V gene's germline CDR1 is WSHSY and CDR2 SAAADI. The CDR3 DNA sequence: TGCGCCAGCAGTCCTCGCTACGAGCAGTACTTC. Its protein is CASSPRYEQYF.

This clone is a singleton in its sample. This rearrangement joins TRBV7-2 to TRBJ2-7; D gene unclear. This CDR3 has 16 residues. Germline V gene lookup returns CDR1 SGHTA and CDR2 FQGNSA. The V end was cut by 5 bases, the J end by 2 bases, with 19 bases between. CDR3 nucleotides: TGTGCCAGCAGCCCCCGTCGGTTGCCCGCCGCCTACGAGCAGTACTTC. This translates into CASSPRRLPAAYEQYF.